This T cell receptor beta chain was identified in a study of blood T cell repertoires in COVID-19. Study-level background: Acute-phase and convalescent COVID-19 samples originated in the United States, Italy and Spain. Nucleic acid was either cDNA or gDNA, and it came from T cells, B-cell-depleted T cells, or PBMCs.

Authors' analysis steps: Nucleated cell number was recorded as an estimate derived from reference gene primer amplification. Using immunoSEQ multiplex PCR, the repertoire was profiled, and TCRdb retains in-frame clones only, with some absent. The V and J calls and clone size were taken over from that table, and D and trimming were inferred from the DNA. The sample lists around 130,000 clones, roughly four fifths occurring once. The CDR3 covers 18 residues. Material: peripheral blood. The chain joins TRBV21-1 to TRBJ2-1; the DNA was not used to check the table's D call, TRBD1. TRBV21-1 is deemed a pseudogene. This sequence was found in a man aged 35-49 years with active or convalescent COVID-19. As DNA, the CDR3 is TGTGCCAGCAGCAAAGAGGGTAGAAGGGGCGCAAAGGTCAATGAGCAGTTCTTC. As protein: CASSKEGRRGAKVNEQFF.